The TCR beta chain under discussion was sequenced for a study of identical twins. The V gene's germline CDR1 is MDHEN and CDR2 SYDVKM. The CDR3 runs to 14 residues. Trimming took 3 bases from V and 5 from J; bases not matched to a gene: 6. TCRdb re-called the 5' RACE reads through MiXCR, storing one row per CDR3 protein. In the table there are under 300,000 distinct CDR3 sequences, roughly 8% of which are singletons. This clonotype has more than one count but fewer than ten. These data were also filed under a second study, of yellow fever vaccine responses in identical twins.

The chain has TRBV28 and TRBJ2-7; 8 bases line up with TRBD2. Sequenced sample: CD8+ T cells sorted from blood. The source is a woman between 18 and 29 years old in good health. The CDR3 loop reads CASSFTGGMDEQYF. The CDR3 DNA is TGTGCCAGCAGTTTTACGGGGGGGATGGACGAGCAGTACTTC. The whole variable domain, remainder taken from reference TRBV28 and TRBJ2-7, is DVKVTQSSRYLVKRTGEKVFLECVQDMDHENMFWYRQDPGLGLRLIYFSYDVKMKEKGDIPEGYSVSREKKERFSLILESASTNQTSMYLCASSFTGGMDEQYFGPGTRLTVT.